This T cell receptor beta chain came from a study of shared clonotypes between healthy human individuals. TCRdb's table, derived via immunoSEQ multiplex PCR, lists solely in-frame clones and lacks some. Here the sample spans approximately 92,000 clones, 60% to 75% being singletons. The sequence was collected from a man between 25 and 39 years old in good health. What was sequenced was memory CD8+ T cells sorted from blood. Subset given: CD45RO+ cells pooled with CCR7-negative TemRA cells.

DNA of the CDR3: TGTGCCAGCAGTTACTCCCTGGGACAGGGATCCAATGAGCAGTTCTTC. Amino acid sequence: CASSYSLGQGSNEQFF. The genes are TRBV6-5 and TRBJ2-1, with TRBD1 matching 9 bases. The CDR3 loop spans 16 amino acids. V gave up 0 bases and J gave up 6 bases; unmatched junction bases: 6. Germline CDR1 is MNHEY and CDR2 is SVGAGI.